Described below is a single TCR beta chain sequence and its context. CDR1 is SEHNR, CDR2 FQNEAQ, per germline (reference sequence). The CDR3 has 15 residues. Trimming shortened V by 4 bases and J by 5 bases, and 15 bases separated the two germline ends. The sample is drawn from a study of T cell changes during pregnancy in multiple sclerosis. Using immunoSEQ multiplex PCR, the repertoire was profiled, and TCRdb retains in-frame clones only, with some absent. The profile shows 65,000 to 85,000 clones, nearly 95% of them singletons. This sequence joins TRBV7-9 and TRBJ2-4, with D uncertain. Specimen: CD4+ T cells from peripheral blood mononuclear cells, collected after pregnancy. The origin of this receptor is a female donor with multiple sclerosis, enrolled in a pregnancy study. CDR3 nucleotide sequence: TGTGCCAGCAGCTCTCTTAGATCCCGGGAAAACATTCAGTACTTC. Translation: CASSSLRSRENIQYF.